The sequence of this T cell receptor (beta chain) was determined in a study of T cell repertoires in cytomegalovirus infection. The overall study: Public TCR beta signatures were indicative of both CMV infection and a matching HLA type.

TCRdb used MiXCR to reprocess the reads, holding one entry per CDR3 protein. The sample records 650,000 to 900,000 distinct CDR3 sequences, 32% being singletons. This CDR3 region has 14 residues. Trimming took off 6 bases at V and 4 bases at J, with 16 bases between the two ends. The germline gives CDR1 SNHLY, CDR2 FYNNEI. The table lists this clonotype with a few counts. No antigen is known for it. The chain joins TRBV2 to TRBJ2-7, with D possibly TRBD1 on 6 matching bases. The TCR originated in a human donor in good health (CMV status not recorded). Some clones in this sample may be carry-over from other donors' samples. Sample: cultured CD8+ T cells from PBMCs, taken from culture after CMV antigen stimulation. The CDR3 nucleotides read TGTGCCAGCAGGCTACAGGGACCCCTGTACGAGCAGTACTTC. Protein product: CASRLQGPLYEQYF.